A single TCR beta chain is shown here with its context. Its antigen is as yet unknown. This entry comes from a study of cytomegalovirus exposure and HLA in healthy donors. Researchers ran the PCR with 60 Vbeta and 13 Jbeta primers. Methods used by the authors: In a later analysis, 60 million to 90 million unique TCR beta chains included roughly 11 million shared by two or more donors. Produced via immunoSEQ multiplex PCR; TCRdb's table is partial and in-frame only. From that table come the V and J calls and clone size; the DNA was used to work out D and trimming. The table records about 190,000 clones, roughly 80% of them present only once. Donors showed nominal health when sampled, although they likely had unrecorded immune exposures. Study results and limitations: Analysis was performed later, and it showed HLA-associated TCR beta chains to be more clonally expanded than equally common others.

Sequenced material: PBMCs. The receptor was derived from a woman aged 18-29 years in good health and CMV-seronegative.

This CDR3 reads CASSQGQGAREQYF. The CDR3 DNA reads as TGCGCCAGCAGCCAAGGACAGGGGGCCCGCGAGCAGTACTTC. The chain carries TRBV5-1 and TRBJ2-7, with TRBD1 identical over 11 bases. Germline-derived CDR1 and CDR2 are SGHRS and YFSETQ. This CDR3 region has 14 residues. The V segment lost 4 bases and the J segment 6 bases; nucleotides outside the gene matches: 6.